A selection of T cell receptor beta chains follows, all from one sample in a study of cytotoxic CD8 clonotypes in ibrutinib-treated CLL. Sequencing used immunoSEQ multiplex PCR; TCRdb keeps in-frame clones, though not all of them. Altogether approximately 280,000 clones are present, 70% to 80% being singletons, with the ten largest covering around 5.1%. This material consisted of PBMCs, taken at disease progression, from a patient treated with ibrutinib. These receptors were obtained from a human donor with chronic lymphocytic leukemia. Both conserved end residues are part of each CDR3. D genes are given only for firm matches. Clone size is not always given. Where it is, it says once, few, many or a class for expanded clones.

V gene	clone size	J gene	D gene	CDR3 protein	CDR3 DNA
TRBV19	NA	TRBJ2-3	TRBD2	CASSIGLGAQYF	TGTGCCAGTAGTATCGGACTAGGGGCGCAGTATTTT
TRBV4-1	NA	TRBJ2-7	TRBD2	CASSPGVGGTYEQYF	TGCGCCAGCAGCCCAGGCGTGGGGGGGACCTACGAGCAGTACTTC
TRBV23-1	NA	TRBJ1-5	NA	CASSQILGTLNQPQHF	TGCGCCAGCAGTCAGATTTTGGGGACGCTAAATCAGCCCCAGCATTTT
TRBV29-1	few	TRBJ1-2	NA	CSVLDYGYTF	TGCAGCGTTTTGGACTATGGCTACACCTTC
TRBV7-3	NA	TRBJ2-5	NA	CASSLPSGVQETQYF	TGTGCCAGCAGCCTCCCCTCGGGCGTTCAAGAGACCCAGTACTTC
TRBV9	NA	TRBJ2-7	TRBD1	CASSSIGQGPQYF	TGTGCCAGCAGCTCCATTGGACAGGGCCCGCAGTACTTC
TRBV20-1	NA	TRBJ2-7	NA	CSASLGEQYF	TGCAGTGCTTCTTTGGGCGAGCAGTACTTC
TRBV10-1	NA	TRBJ2-3	NA	CASSDYVGAPTDTQYF	TGCGCCAGCAGTGATTATGTGGGAGCCCCCACAGATACGCAGTATTTT
TRBV29-1	NA	TRBJ2-6	NA	CSVAFSGANVLTF	TGCAGCGTTGCCTTTTCTGGGGCCAACGTCCTGACTTTC
TRBV18	few	TRBJ1-5	NA	CASSASAVGPSNQPQHF	TGTGCCAGCTCAGCTTCCGCGGTAGGGCCCTCAAATCAGCCCCAGCATTTT
TRBV4-1	few	TRBJ2-3	NA	CASSQDRRGTQYF	TGCGCCAGCAGCCAAGACAGACGGGGCACGCAGTATTTT
TRBV4-3	NA	TRBJ2-7	NA	CASSQVGQGEQYF	TGCGCCAGCAGCCAAGTCGGGCAGGGAGAGCAGTACTTC
TRBV28	NA	TRBJ2-5	TRBD1	CASSAVRDRGLETQYF	TGTGCCAGCAGCGCAGTCCGGGACAGGGGGCTAGAGACCCAGTACTTC
TRBV6-4	NA	TRBJ2-3	TRBD2	CASSDSLQMGTSVGADTQYF	TGTGCCAGCAGTGACTCGCTTCAGATGGGGACTAGCGTTGGGGCAGATACGCAGTATTTT